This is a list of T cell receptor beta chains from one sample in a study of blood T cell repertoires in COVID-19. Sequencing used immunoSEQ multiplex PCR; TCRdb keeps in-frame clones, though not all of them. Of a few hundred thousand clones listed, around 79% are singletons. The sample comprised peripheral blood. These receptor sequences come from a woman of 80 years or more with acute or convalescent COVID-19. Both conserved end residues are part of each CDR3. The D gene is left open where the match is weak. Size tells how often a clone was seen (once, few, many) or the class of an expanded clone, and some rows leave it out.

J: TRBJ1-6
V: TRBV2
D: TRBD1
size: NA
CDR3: CASSRQGNLYNSPLHF
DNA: TGTGCCAGCAGTCGACAGGGAAACCTATATAATTCACCCCTCCACTTT

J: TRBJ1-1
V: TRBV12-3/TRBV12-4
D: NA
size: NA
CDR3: CASSLGGGTEAFF
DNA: TGTGCCAGCAGTTTAGGAGGGGGCACTGAAGCTTTCTTT

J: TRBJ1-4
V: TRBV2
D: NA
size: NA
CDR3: CASSEAYGGGGKLFF
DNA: TGTGCCAGCAGTGAAGCATACGGCGGGGGCGGCAAACTGTTTTTT

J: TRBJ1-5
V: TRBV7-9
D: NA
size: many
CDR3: CASSLATGINQPQHF
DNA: TGTGCCAGCAGCTTAGCGACAGGTATCAATCAGCCCCAGCATTTT

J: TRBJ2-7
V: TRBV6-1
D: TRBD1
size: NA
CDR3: CASSEVDRVQEQYF
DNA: TGTGCCAGCAGTGAAGTAGACAGGGTGCAAGAGCAGTACTTC

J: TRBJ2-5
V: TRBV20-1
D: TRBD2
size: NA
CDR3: CSASASGRAFGETQYF
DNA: TGCAGTGCTAGTGCTAGCGGGAGGGCGTTCGGTGAGACCCAGTACTTC

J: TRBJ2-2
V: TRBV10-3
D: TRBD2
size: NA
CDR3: CAIWTGGSGELFF
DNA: TGTGCCATCTGGACGGGGGGTTCCGGGGAGCTGTTTTTT

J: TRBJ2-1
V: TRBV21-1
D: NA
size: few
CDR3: CASSSPLVDYNEQFF
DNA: TGTGCCAGCAGCTCCCCCTTAGTTGACTACAATGAGCAGTTCTTC

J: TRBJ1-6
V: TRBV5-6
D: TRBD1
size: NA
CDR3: CASSLGQGNSPLHF
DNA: TGTGCCAGCAGCTTGGGACAGGGAAATTCACCCCTCCACTTT

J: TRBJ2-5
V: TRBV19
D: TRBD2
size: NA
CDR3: CASSRLAGEGQETQYF
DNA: TGTGCCAGTAGTCGGCTAGCGGGAGAAGGCCAAGAGACCCAGTACTTC

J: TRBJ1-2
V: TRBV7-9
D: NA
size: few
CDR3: CASSSWAGIYGYTF
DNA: TGTGCCAGCAGCTCGTGGGCCGGTATCTATGGCTACACCTTC

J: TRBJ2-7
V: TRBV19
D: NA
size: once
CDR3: CASSIRAIGRAQSYEQYF
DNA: TGTGCCAGTAGTATAAGAGCAATTGGGAGAGCCCAATCCTACGAGCAGTACTTC

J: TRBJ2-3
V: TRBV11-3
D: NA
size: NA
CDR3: CASSEHRLAPSTDTQYF
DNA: TGTGCCAGCAGCGAACACAGGCTAGCGCCAAGCACAGATACGCAGTATTTT

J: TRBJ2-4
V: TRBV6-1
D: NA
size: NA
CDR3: CASSEVTLAGGRSLAKNIQYF
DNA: TGTGCCAGCAGTGAAGTAACGCTAGCCGGGGGGCGTTCGTTAGCCAAAAACATTCAGTACTTC

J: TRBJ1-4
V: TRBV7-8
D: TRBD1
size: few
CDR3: CASSPQGGEEKLFF
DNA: TGTGCCAGCAGCCCGCAAGGGGGCGAAGAAAAACTGTTTTTT

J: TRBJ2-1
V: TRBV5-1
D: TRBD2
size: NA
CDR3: CASSLVGTSRLNEQFF
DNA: TGCGCCAGCAGCTTGGTCGGGACTAGCAGGCTCAATGAGCAGTTCTTC

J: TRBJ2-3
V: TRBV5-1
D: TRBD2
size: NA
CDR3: CASSDASGSTDTQYF
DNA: TGCGCCAGCAGCGATGCTAGCGGGAGCACAGATACGCAGTATTTT

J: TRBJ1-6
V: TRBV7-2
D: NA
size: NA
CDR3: CASSLDGTTYNSPLHF
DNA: TGTGCCAGCAGCTTAGACGGCACTACCTATAATTCACCCCTCCACTTT

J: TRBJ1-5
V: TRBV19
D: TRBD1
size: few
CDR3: CASSQDRSRQPQHF
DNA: TGTGCCAGTAGCCAGGACAGGTCGAGACAGCCCCAGCATTTT

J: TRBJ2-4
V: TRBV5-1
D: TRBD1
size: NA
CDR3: CASSYTGDGKNIQYF
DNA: TGCGCCAGCAGCTATACAGGGGATGGCAAAAACATTCAGTACTTC

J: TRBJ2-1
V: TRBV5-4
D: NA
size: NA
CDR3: CASSPGLDNEQFF
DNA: TGTGCCAGCAGCCCCGGTCTTGACAATGAGCAGTTCTTC

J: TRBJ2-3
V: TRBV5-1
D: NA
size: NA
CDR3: CASSLGASTDTQYF
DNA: TGCGCCAGCAGCTTGGGGGCTAGCACAGATACGCAGTATTTT

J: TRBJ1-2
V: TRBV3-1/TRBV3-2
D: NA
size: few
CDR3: CASSHLSGGNYGYTF
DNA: TGTGCCAGCAGCCACCTTAGCGGGGGGAACTATGGCTACACCTTC

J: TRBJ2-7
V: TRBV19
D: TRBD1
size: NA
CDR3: CASSIGGGQVSSYEQYF
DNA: TGTGCCAGTAGTATAGGAGGGGGACAGGTGAGCTCCTACGAGCAGTACTTC